This T cell receptor (beta chain) was obtained from a study of cytomegalovirus exposure and HLA in healthy donors. The V end was cut by 4 bases, the J end by 0 bases, with 11 bases between. The CDR3 is made up of 15 amino acids. Germline V lookup: CDR1 SGHTS, CDR2 YDEGEE. The PCR ran on 60 Vbeta and 13 Jbeta primers. The method was immunoSEQ multiplex PCR; TCRdb's version includes in-frame clones alone and lacks a portion of them. The table has approximately 160,000 clones, approximately 71% seen once. This clone was counted between two and nine times. This sequence joins TRBV5-8 and TRBJ1-3; no clear D. Source material: PBMCs. The receptor comes from a man between 50 and 59 years old in good health and CMV-seronegative. In DNA, the CDR3 is TGTGCCAGCAGCGGCGACACTTACTCTGGAAACACCATATATTTT. It encodes CASSGDTYSGNTIYF.